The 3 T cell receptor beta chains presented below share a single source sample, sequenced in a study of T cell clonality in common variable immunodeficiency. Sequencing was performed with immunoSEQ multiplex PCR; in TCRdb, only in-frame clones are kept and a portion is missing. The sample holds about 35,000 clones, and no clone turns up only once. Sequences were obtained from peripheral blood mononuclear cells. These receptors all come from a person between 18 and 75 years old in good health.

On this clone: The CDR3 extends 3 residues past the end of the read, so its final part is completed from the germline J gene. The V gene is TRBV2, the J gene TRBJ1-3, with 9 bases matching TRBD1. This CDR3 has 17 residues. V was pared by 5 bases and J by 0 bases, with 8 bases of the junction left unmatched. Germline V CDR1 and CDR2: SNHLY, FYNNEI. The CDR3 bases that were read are TGTGCCAGCAGTCTGGGACAGGGAAAAGCCTCTGGAAACACC. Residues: CASSLGQGKASGNT. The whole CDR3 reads CASSLGQGKASGNTIYF.

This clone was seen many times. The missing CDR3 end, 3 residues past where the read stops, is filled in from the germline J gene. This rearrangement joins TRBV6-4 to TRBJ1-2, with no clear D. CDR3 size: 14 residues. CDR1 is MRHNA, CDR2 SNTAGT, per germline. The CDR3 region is CASSDPNPPWGYTF. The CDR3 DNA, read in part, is TGTGCCAGCAGTGATCCTAATCCCCCTTGGGGC.

The CDR3 loop is CASSLGASGRPTDTQYF. The CDR3 DNA, read in part, is TGCGCCAGCAGCTTGGGGGCTAGCGGGCGGCCCACAGATACG. The genes are TRBV5-1 and TRBJ2-3; 8 bases agree with TRBD2. The sequence runs out 3 residues before the end of the CDR3; the remainder is reconstructed from the germline J gene. The ends lost 0 bases at V and 2 bases at J; junction bases unmatched: 8. The CDR3 consists of 17 residues. Germline CDR1 and CDR2: SGHRS and YFSETQ. The full variable domain, completed using reference TRBV5-1 and TRBJ2-3, is KAGVTQTPRYLIKTRGQQVTLSCSPISGHRSVSWYQQTPGQGLQFLFEYFSETQRNKGNFPGRFSGRQFSNSRSEMNVSTLELGDSALYLCASSLGASGRPTDTQYFGPGTRLTVL.